The 32 T cell receptor beta chains reported below all come from one sample, sequenced in a study of identical twins. TCRdb reprocessed the 5' RACE reads with MiXCR, giving one entry per CDR3 protein. The sample holds about 500,000 distinct CDR3 sequences, roughly an eighth seen once. The same data also went into a second study, on yellow fever vaccine responses in identical twins.

Sequencing input: CD4+ T cells sorted from blood. These receptors originate from a woman under 30 in good health.

This clonotype was recorded a few times. This chain joins TRBV6-1 and TRBJ2-2; tentatively, D is TRBD2 (6 bases). Germline CDR1 and CDR2: MNHNS and SASEGT. V gave up 5 bases and J gave up 2 bases, with 15 bases separating them. The CDR3 runs to 16 residues. CDR3 coding DNA: TGTGCCAGCAGTACATTTTCAGGGACTAACACCGGGGAGCTGTTTTTT. It yields the protein CASSTFSGTNTGELFF.

The chain combines TRBV6-1 with TRBJ2-5, with 11 bases lining up with TRBD2. V gave up 10 bases and J gave up 5 bases; unmatched junction bases: 9. Germline V gives CDR1 MNHNS, CDR2 SASEGT. The CDR3 runs 14 residues. The CDR3 DNA reads TGTGCCACTGCACTAGCGGGGGTTCGGGAGACCCAGTACTTC. This gives the protein CATALAGVRETQYF.

This clonotype came up many times. J is TRBJ2-7 and V is TRBV3-1, with no clear D. The germline V gene encodes CDR1 LGHDT and CDR2 YNNKEL (reference sequence). The CDR3 extends over 12 amino acids. V shed 1 base and J shed 2 bases, with 3 bases lying between them. The CDR3 region has the DNA TGTGCCAGCAGCCAAGGTGCCTACGAGCAGTACTTC. Encoded protein: CASSQGAYEQYF.

The rearrangement uses TRBV6-2 or TRBV6-3 and TRBJ2-1; TRBD2 matches 10 bases. V trimming: 2 bases; J trimming: 6 bases; junction bases outside the gene matches: 13. The CDR3 has 18 residues. Germline CDR1 reads MNHEY; CDR2 reads SVGEGT. CDR3 sequence (DNA): TGTGCCAGCAGTTACCCCGATCCAGCGGGAGGGCCGGTCAATGAGCAGTTCTTC. Its translation is CASSYPDPAGGPVNEQFF.

This chain links TRBV12-3 or TRBV12-4 with TRBJ2-5; maybe TRBD1 (7 bases). This CDR3 comprises 12 residues. CDR3 loop: CASYRGGETQYF. The CDR3 DNA is TGTGCTAGCTACAGGGGAGGAGAGACCCAGTACTTC.

The J gene is TRBJ2-5, the V gene TRBV20-1; TRBD2 might be the D (5 bases). The germline V gene has CDR1 DFQATT and CDR2 SNEGSKA (reference sequence). The V and J ends lost 7 bases and 6 bases respectively, with 18 bases between them. The CDR3 extends over 13 amino acids. CDR3 sequence reads: CSDCGRTGKTQYF. The CDR3 DNA reads as TGCAGTGACTGTGGGAGAACGGGAAAGACCCAGTACTTC.

In its sample, this clonotype was seen a few times. This chain connects TRBV5-6 to TRBJ1-4; 8 bases are shared with TRBD1. The V segment lost 4 bases and the J segment 6 bases; nucleotides outside the gene matches: 11. Germline V CDR1 and CDR2: SGHDT, YYEEEE. The CDR3 totals 16 residues. DNA of the CDR3: TGTGCCAGCAGCAATAGCCCCGGGACAGGCTATGAAAAACTGTTTTTT. This translates into CASSNSPGTGYEKLFF.

This clonotype has a handful of counts. The rearrangement links TRBV6-1 to TRBJ2-5; 8 nucleotides agree with TRBD1. Germline-derived CDR1 and CDR2 are MNHNS and SASEGT. The trim removed 6 bases at V and 2 bases at J, leaving 11 bases unmatched. The CDR3 consists of 16 residues. In DNA form, the CDR3 reads TGTGCCAGCAGCCTGGCCAGGGGGCGGACACAAGAGACCCAGTACTTC. This sequence encodes CASSLARGRTQETQYF.

A few counts support this clonotype. The V call is TRBV2, the J call TRBJ1-1; D is possibly TRBD1 (5 bases). Germline CDR1 and CDR2: SNHLY and FYNNEI. The CDR3 spans 13 residues. V lost 10 bases and J 0 bases, leaving 12 bases between the germline ends. The CDR3 DNA reads as TGTGCCAATAAGCAAGGGGTGAACACTGAAGCTTTCTTT. It specifies CANKQGVNTEAFF. Looking up the rest from reference TRBV2 and TRBJ1-1 gives the full variable domain: EPEVTQTPSHQVTQMGQEVILRCVPISNHLYFYWYRQILGQKVEFLVSFYNNEISEKSEIFDDQFSVERPDGSNFTLKIRSTKLEDSAMYFCANKQGVNTEAFFGQGTRLTVV.

The table lists this clonotype with a few counts. The V and J genes are TRBV28 and TRBJ2-1; D might be TRBD2 (6 bases). Germline loops: CDR1 MDHEN, CDR2 SYDVKM. There are 16 residues in the CDR3. V was shortened by 5 bases and J by 0 bases, with 14 bases between the two germline ends. CDR3 sequence reads: CASSPGTRSSYNEQFF. DNA of the CDR3: TGTGCCAGCAGTCCAGGGACTCGTAGCTCCTACAATGAGCAGTTCTTC.

This clonotype occurred many times. This chain uses TRBV4-2 with TRBJ2-7; D is perhaps TRBD1 (5 bases). In germline, CDR1 is LGHNA, CDR2 YNFKEQ. The V and J ends lost 0 bases and 1 base respectively, with 10 bases between them. This CDR3 is built from 15 residues. Here the CDR3 DNA reads TGTGCCAGCAGCCAAGACGCACAGGTATCCTACGAGCAGTACTTC. Translation: CASSQDAQVSYEQYF.

A few counts support this clonotype. The V and J genes are TRBV6-1 and TRBJ1-1; D remains ambiguous. With 7 bases removed from V and 5 bases from J, the gap between germline ends came to 5 bases. Germline CDR1 and CDR2: MNHNS and SASEGT. CDR3 length: 10 residues. The CDR3 region has the DNA TGTGCCAGCACCGGGACTGAAGCTTTCTTT. Its translation: CASTGTEAFF.

This clonotype was seen a handful of times. J is TRBJ2-7 and V is TRBV2; TRBD1 matches 9 bases. V dropped 7 bases and J dropped 2; count of bases not matched to a gene: 6. The CDR3 covers 14 residues. CDR1 SNHLY and CDR2 FYNNEI come from the germline V gene. The CDR3 nucleotides read TGTGCCAGCACCGGACAGGGGCTAACCTACGAGCAGTACTTC. Translation gives CASTGQGLTYEQYF.

V gene TRBV6-1 combines with J gene TRBJ2-5; D is perhaps TRBD2 (7 bases). CDR3 length: 15 amino acids. CDR1 MNHNS and CDR2 SASEGT come from the germline V gene. V was pared by 5 bases and J by 5 bases, with 18 bases between. CDR3 in amino acids: CASSLGGANGETQYF. The CDR3 DNA is TGTGCCAGCAGTCTAGGGGGGGCGAATGGGGAGACCCAGTACTTC.

This chain connects TRBV3-1 to TRBJ2-5, with 10 bases fitting TRBD1. The CDR3 contains 16 residues. J was trimmed by 5 bases and V by 2 bases; bases with no gene match: 8. The germline gives CDR1 LGHDT, CDR2 YNNKEL (reference sequence). The CDR3 reads CASSQLDRGPRETQYF. For the CDR3, the DNA is TGTGCCAGCAGCCAATTAGACAGGGGGCCTAGGGAGACCCAGTACTTC.

The chain carries TRBV7-8 and TRBJ2-1; D is perhaps TRBD2 (5 bases). The CDR3 runs 15 residues. Trimming removed 6 bases at V and 2 bases at J, with 14 bases between. Germline V gives CDR1 SGHVS, CDR2 FQNEAQ. CDR3 sequence: CASSTSGVTYNEQFF. The CDR3 DNA reads as TGTGCCAGCAGTACTTCCGGGGTCACCTACAATGAGCAGTTCTTC.

This chain uses TRBV6-5 with TRBJ1-2; D possibly corresponds to TRBD1 (6 bases). The ends were cut back, 5 bases at V and 6 bases at J, with 16 bases in the middle. Germline CDR1 is MNHEY and CDR2 is SVGAGI. CDR3 length equals 14 residues. CDR3 nucleotides: TGTGCCAGCAGTAACGGCCACAGGGTAAATGGCTACACCTTC. Translation: CASSNGHRVNGYTF.

The chain joins TRBV7-2 to TRBJ2-7, with unresolved D. This CDR3 spans 12 amino acids. Germline CDR1 reads SGHTA; CDR2 reads FQGNSA. The V and J ends lost 5 bases and 2 bases respectively, with 7 bases between them. CDR3 region: CASSARPYEQYF. The CDR3 DNA sequence: TGTGCCAGCAGCGCGCGTCCCTACGAGCAGTACTTC.

The genes are TRBV7-8 and TRBJ2-7; 7 nucleotides align to TRBD2. The CDR3 totals 12 residues. Germline assignment: CDR1 SGHVS and CDR2 FQNEAQ. The V segment lost 5 bases and the J segment 6 bases; nucleotides outside the gene matches: 4. In DNA form, the CDR3 reads TGTGCCAGCAGCCCCAGCGGGATCGAGCAGTACTTC. This sequence encodes CASSPSGIEQYF.

This clonotype was picked up a small number of times. V is TRBV7-2 and J is TRBJ2-7; weak D call: TRBD1 (5 bases). Trimming left V 2 bases short and J 4 bases short, with 12 bases between. The germline V gene has CDR1 SGHTA and CDR2 FQGNSA. The CDR3 sequence is 14 residues long. The CDR3 nucleotides are TGTGCCAGCAGCTTACTCCAGGGTGGGTACGAGCAGTACTTC. Amino acid sequence: CASSLLQGGYEQYF.

The chain uses TRBV6-1 and TRBJ2-5; 8 bases map to TRBD2. With 8 bases clipped from V and 0 bases from J, the junction kept 11 bases outside the gene matches. The CDR3 is 16 amino acids. Germline V gene data show CDR1 as MNHNS and CDR2 as SASEGT. CDR3 DNA: TGTGCCAGCGCTAGTACTAGCGGCCCGTACCAAGAGACCCAGTACTTC. The encoded protein is CASASTSGPYQETQYF.

The V and J genes are TRBV18 and TRBJ1-6; no reliable D call. This CDR3 is built from 15 residues. The V and J ends lost 3 bases and 7 bases respectively, with 13 bases between them. Germline V lookup: CDR1 KGHSH, CDR2 LQKENI. In DNA, the CDR3 is TGTGCCAGCTCACCTATGGGGTTCCAAAATTCACCCCTCCACTTT. Translated: CASSPMGFQNSPLHF.

As DNA, the CDR3 is TGCGCCAGCAGCTTGGAATGGACAGGGGGAGGCTCTGGCTACACCTTC. Its translation: CASSLEWTGGGSGYTF. This chain joins TRBV5-1 and TRBJ1-2; 10 bases line up with TRBD1. Germline CDR1 SGHRS, CDR2 YFSETQ. The CDR3 covers 16 residues. The J segment lost 7 bases and the V segment lost 0 bases, leaving 9 bases of the junction unmatched.

This clonotype was counted a few times. The chain has TRBV29-1 and TRBJ2-4; the D gene is possibly TRBD1 (7 bases). Germline values: CDR1 SQVTM, CDR2 ANQGSEA. V was trimmed by 1 base and J by 6 bases, leaving 10 bases between them. CDR3 size: 13 residues. DNA for the CDR3: TGCAGCGTTGAAGGGCAGGGGGGAAACATTCAGTACTTC. Its protein is CSVEGQGGNIQYF.

The V call is TRBV29-1, the J call TRBJ2-1; D is perhaps TRBD2 (5 bases). V dropped 2 bases and J dropped 0 bases, with 5 bases sitting between them. The germline CDR1 and CDR2 sequences are SQVTM and ANQGSEA. The CDR3 length is 13 residues. The CDR3 spells CSVESGSYNEQFF. The CDR3 nucleotides read TGCAGCGTTGAAAGCGGCTCCTACAATGAGCAGTTCTTC.

The chain is built from TRBV5-1 and TRBJ1-6, with 8 positions matching TRBD1. The CDR3 is 14 residues long. Germline-derived CDR1 and CDR2 are SGHRS and YFSETQ. J lost 9 bases, V lost 3 bases, and 5 bases had no gene match. CDR3 amino acids: CASSSQGARSPLHF. For the CDR3, the DNA is TGCGCCAGCAGCTCCCAGGGGGCCCGTTCACCCCTCCACTTT. The variable domain in full, with the rest retrieved from reference TRBV5-1 and TRBJ1-6, is KAGVTQTPRYLIKTRGQQVTLSCSPISGHRSVSWYQQTPGQGLQFLFEYFSETQRNKGNFPGRFSGRQFSNSRSEMNVSTLELGDSALYLCASSSQGARSPLHFGNGTRLTVT.

This clonotype was counted between two and nine times. This chain joins TRBV12-3 or TRBV12-4 and TRBJ2-2; the D gene is possibly TRBD1 (6 bases). This CDR3 region has 15 residues. Trimming removed 4 bases from V and 8 bases from J, with 17 bases in between. CDR3 in amino acids: CASSSPNTGTGELFF. CDR3 sequence (DNA): TGTGCCAGCAGTTCGCCTAATACAGGGACGGGGGAGCTGTTTTTT.

The rearrangement links TRBV25-1 to TRBJ2-6; TRBD2 matches at 8 bases. The CDR3 has 18 amino acids. The V segment lost 3 bases and the J segment 2 bases; nucleotides outside the gene matches: 9. Germline assignment: CDR1 MGHDK and CDR2 SYGVNS. The CDR3 is CASSDSFRGGTGANVLTF. Written as DNA, the CDR3 is TGTGCCAGCAGTGATAGCTTCCGGGGGGGCACTGGGGCCAACGTCCTGACTTTC. Complete variable domain (other parts from reference TRBV25-1 and TRBJ2-6): EADIYQTPRYLVIGTGKKITLECSQTMGHDKMYWYQQDPGMELHLIHYSYGVNSTEKGDLSSESTVSRIRTEHFPLTLESARPSHTSQYLCASSDSFRGGTGANVLTFGAGSRLTVL.

Here the CDR3 reads CATSGGAGEAFF. CDR3 DNA sequence: TGTGCCACCAGTGGGGGGGCGGGAGAAGCTTTCTTT. The chain has TRBV24-1 and TRBJ1-1, with D tentatively TRBD1 (6 bases). The CDR3 length is 12 residues. CDR1 KGHDR and CDR2 SFDVKD come from the germline V gene. The V end was cut by 5 bases, the J end by 8 bases, with 11 bases between.

This clonotype showed up just a few times. The chain carries TRBV4-2 and TRBJ2-7; D is possibly TRBD2 (5 bases). Trimming cost V 4 bases and J 3 bases, with 13 bases left between them. Per the germline V gene, CDR1 is LGHNA and CDR2 is YNFKEQ. The CDR3 length is 14 residues. CDR3 amino acids: CASSPTQTNYEQYF. The CDR3, as DNA: TGTGCCAGCAGCCCAACACAGACTAACTACGAGCAGTACTTC.

This clonotype was detected a few times. The V call is TRBV12-3 or TRBV12-4, the J call TRBJ2-7, with 7 bases lining up with TRBD1. Unmatched junction bases numbered 13, after V lost 5 bases and J lost 3 bases. The CDR3 covers 16 residues. The CDR3: CASSRQGPFLGYEQYF. The CDR3 DNA is TGTGCCAGCAGTAGACAGGGCCCTTTTCTGGGCTACGAGCAGTACTTC.

This clonotype has only a few counts. Here the CDR3 DNA reads TGTGCCAGCAGCCCCGGACTGGGCTCGGCTACGCAGTATTTT. It codes for CASSPGLGSATQYF. This rearrangement joins TRBV7-2 to TRBJ2-3, with D tentatively TRBD2 (5 bases). CDR1 is SGHTA, CDR2 FQGNSA, per germline. Trimming took off 5 bases at V and 8 bases at J, with 17 bases between the two ends. The CDR3 spans 14 residues.